This T cell receptor beta chain was recorded in a study of blood T cell repertoires in COVID-19. The wider study: Specimens from acute and convalescent COVID-19 originated in the United States, Italy and Spain. PBMCs, B-cell-depleted T cells, or T cells provided the cDNA or gDNA that made up the material.

Trimming removed 0 bases at V and 8 bases at J, with 10 bases between. The germline gives CDR1 MGHRA, CDR2 YSYEKL. The CDR3 is made up of 13 amino acids. Sequencing used immunoSEQ multiplex PCR; TCRdb keeps in-frame clones, though not all of them. The sample yields around 460,000 clones, 80% to 90% seen once. This chain connects TRBV4-1 to TRBJ2-5; D not resolved. Material for sequencing was peripheral blood. The clonotype was recovered from a man between 18 and 35 years old with COVID-19, enrolled during active disease. As DNA, the CDR3 is TGCGCCAGCAGCCAAGAGATTCTGAGCACCCAGTACTTC. Translated, it gives CASSQEILSTQYF.